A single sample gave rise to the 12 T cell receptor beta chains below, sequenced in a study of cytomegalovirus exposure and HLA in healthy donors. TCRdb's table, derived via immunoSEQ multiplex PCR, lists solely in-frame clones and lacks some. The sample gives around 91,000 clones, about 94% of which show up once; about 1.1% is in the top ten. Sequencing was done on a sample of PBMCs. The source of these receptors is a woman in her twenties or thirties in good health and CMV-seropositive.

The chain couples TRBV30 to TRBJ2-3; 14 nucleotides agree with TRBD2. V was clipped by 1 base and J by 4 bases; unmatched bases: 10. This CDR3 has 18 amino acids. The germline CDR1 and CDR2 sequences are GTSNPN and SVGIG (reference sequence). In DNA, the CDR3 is TGTGCCTGGAGTGAGGGACTAGCGGGAGCCGTGTTTGCAGATACGCAGTATTTT. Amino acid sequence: CAWSEGLAGAVFADTQYF.

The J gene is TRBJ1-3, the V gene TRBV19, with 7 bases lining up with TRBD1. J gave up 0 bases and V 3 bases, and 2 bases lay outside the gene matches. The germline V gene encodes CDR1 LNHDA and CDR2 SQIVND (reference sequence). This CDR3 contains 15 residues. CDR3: CASSMGQPSGNTIYF. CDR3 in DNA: TGTGCCAGTAGTATGGGACAGCCCTCTGGAAACACCATATATTTT. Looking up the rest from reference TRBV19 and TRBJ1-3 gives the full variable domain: DGGITQSPKYLFRKEGQNVTLSCEQNLNHDAMYWYRQDPGQGLRLIYYSQIVNDFQKGDIAEGYSVSREKKESFPLTVTSAQKNPTAFYLCASSMGQPSGNTIYFGEGSWLTVV.

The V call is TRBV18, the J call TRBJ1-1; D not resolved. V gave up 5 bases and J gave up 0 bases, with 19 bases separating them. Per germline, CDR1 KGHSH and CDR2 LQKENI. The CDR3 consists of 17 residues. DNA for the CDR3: TGTGCCAGCTCATCTCAACCCCTCCAGAAAATGAACACTGAAGCTTTCTTT. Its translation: CASSSQPLQKMNTEAFF.

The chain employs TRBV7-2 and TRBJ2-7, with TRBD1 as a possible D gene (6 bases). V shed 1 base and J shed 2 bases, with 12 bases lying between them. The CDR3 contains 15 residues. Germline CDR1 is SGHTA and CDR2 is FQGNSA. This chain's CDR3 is CASSLVSQGTYEQYF. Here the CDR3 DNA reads TGTGCCAGCAGCTTAGTGAGCCAGGGGACCTACGAGCAGTACTTC.

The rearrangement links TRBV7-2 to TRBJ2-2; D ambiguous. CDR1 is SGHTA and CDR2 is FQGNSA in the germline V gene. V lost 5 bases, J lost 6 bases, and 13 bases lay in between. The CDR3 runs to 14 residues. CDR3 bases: TGTGCCAGCAGCCCCACTGAGTTCTCCGGGGAGCTGTTTTTT. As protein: CASSPTEFSGELFF.

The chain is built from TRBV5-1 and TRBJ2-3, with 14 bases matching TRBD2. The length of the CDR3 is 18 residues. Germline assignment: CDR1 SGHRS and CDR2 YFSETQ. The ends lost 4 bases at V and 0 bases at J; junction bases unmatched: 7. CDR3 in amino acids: CASSPWGLAGASTDTQYF. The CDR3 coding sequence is TGCGCCAGCAGCCCATGGGGACTAGCGGGGGCTAGCACAGATACGCAGTATTTT. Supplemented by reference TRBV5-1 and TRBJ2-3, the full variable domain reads KAGVTQTPRYLIKTRGQQVTLSCSPISGHRSVSWYQQTPGQGLQFLFEYFSETQRNKGNFPGRFSGRQFSNSRSEMNVSTLELGDSALYLCASSPWGLAGASTDTQYFGPGTRLTVL.

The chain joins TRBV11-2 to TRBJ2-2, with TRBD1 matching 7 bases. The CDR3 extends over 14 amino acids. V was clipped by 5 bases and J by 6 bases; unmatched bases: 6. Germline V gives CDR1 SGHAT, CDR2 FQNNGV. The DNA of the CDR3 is TGTGCCAGCAGCCCTCGACAGGGCTCCGGGGAGCTGTTTTTT. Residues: CASSPRQGSGELFF.

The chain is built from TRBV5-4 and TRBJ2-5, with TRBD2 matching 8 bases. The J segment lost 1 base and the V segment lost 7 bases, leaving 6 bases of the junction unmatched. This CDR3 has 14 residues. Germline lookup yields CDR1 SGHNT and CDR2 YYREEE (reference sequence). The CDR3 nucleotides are TGTGCCAGCTCAAAAGGGACTAGCCAAGAGACCCAGTACTTC. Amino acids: CASSKGTSQETQYF.

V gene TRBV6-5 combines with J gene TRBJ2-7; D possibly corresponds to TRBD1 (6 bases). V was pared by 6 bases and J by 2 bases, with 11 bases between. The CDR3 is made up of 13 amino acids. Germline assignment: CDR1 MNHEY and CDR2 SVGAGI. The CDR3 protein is CASRGAGTYEQYF. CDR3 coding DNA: TGTGCCAGCAGGGGGGCTGGAACCTACGAGCAGTACTTC.

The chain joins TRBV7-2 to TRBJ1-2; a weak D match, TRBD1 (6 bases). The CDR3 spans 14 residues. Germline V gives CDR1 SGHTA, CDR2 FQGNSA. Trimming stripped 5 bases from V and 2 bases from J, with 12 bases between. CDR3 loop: CASSQSGGNYGYTF. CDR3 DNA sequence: TGTGCCAGCAGCCAAAGCGGGGGCAACTATGGCTACACCTTC.

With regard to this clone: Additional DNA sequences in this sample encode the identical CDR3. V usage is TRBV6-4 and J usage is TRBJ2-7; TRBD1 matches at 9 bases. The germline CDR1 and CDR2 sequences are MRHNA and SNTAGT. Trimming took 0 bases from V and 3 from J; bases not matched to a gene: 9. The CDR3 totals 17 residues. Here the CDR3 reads CASSDSVVDRGDYEQYF. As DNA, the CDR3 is TGTGCCAGCAGTGACTCAGTAGTGGACAGGGGAGACTACGAGCAGTACTTC.

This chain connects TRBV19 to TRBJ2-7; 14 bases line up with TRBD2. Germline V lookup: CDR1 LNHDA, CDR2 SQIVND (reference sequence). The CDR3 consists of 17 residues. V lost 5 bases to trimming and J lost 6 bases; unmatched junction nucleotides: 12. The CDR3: CASSLHGTSGGFGEQYF. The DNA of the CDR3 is TGTGCCAGTAGTCTTCACGGGACTAGCGGGGGTTTCGGCGAGCAGTACTTC.